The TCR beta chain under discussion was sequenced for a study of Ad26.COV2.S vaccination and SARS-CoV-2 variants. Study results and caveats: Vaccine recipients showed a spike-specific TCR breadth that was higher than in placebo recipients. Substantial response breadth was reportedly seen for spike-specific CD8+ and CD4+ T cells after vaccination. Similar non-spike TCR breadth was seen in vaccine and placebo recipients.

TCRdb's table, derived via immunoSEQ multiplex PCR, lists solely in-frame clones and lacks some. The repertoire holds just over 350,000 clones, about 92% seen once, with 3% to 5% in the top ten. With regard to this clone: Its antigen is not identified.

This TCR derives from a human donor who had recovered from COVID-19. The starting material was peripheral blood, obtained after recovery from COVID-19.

The CDR3 DNA reads as TGTGCCAGCAGCGTTGGGACAGGGCGAGAAAAACTGTTTTTT. It is translated as CASSVGTGREKLFF. V gene TRBV9 combines with J gene TRBJ1-4, with TRBD1 matching 9 bases. The CDR3 spans 14 residues. Trimming cost V 2 bases and J 8 bases; bases outside gene matches: 4. Germline V CDR1 and CDR2: SGDLS, YYNGEE.